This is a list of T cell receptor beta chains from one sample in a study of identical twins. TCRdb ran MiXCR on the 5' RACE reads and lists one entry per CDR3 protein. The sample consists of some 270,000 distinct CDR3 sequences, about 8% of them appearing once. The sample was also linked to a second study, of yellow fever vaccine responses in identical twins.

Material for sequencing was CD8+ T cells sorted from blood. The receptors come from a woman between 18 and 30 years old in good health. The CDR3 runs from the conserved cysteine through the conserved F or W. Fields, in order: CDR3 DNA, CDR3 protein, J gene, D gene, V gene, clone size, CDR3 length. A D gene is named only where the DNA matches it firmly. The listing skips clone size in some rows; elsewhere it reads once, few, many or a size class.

DNA: TGTGCCAGCTGGGGGAGGGCGAACACTGAAGCTTTCTTT; CDR3: CASWGRANTEAFF; J: TRBJ1-1; D: -; V: TRBV7-9; size: -; length: 13
DNA: TGTGCCAGCCGACCTCGGGACAGGGTCGATGAGCAGTTCTTC; CDR3: CASRPRDRVDEQFF; J: TRBJ2-1; D: TRBD1; V: TRBV6-1; size: -; length: 14
DNA: TGTGCCAGCAGCGATAACCGGGAAGACCGGGTAGTAGATGAGCAGTTCTTC; CDR3: CASSDNREDRVVDEQFF; J: TRBJ2-1; D: -; V: TRBV7-9; size: -; length: 17
DNA: TGTGCCAGCAGTTTATCATCCGGGACTAGCGGGGGGGTAGATACGCAGTATTTT; CDR3: CASSLSSGTSGGVDTQYF; J: TRBJ2-3; D: TRBD2; V: TRBV27; size: few; length: 18
DNA: TGTGCCAGCAGCTTAGAGGTGACCCAGTACTTC; CDR3: CASSLEVTQYF; J: TRBJ2-5; D: -; V: TRBV7-8; size: many; length: 11
DNA: TGTGCCAGCAGTTTTCCGGCGGGCTACGAGCAGTACTTC; CDR3: CASSFPAGYEQYF; J: TRBJ2-7; D: -; V: TRBV12-3/TRBV12-4; size: many; length: 13
DNA: TGTGCCAGCAGCTTAGCGGGGGGTACAAACACCGGGGAGCTGTTTTTT; CDR3: CASSLAGGTNTGELFF; J: TRBJ2-2; D: -; V: TRBV7-9; size: -; length: 16
DNA: TGTGCCAGCAGCAAACCCGTGGGAGGGGCCTCCGCAGATACGCAGTATTTT; CDR3: CASSKPVGGASADTQYF; J: TRBJ2-3; D: -; V: TRBV21-1; size: -; length: 17
DNA: TGTGCCAGCAGCCAAGCTCCGGGGTACTATGAGCAGTTCTTC; CDR3: CASSQAPGYYEQFF; J: TRBJ2-1; D: -; V: TRBV3-1; size: few; length: 14
DNA: TGTGCCAGCAGCCCCAAAAACAGGCAGGGGGCGTTCGCCGGGGAGCTGTTTTTT; CDR3: CASSPKNRQGAFAGELFF; J: TRBJ2-2; D: TRBD1; V: TRBV11-1; size: few; length: 18
DNA: TGTGCCAGCAGCTTATTTGGGGGGGCCTCTTACGAGCAGTACTTC; CDR3: CASSLFGGASYEQYF; J: TRBJ2-7; D: -; V: TRBV7-3; size: few; length: 15
DNA: TGTGCCAGCAGCTTACAACAGGGGAAAAACATTCAGTACTTC; CDR3: CASSLQQGKNIQYF; J: TRBJ2-4; D: TRBD1; V: TRBV11-2; size: few; length: 14
DNA: TGTGCCAGCAGCTTAGCCCCGGACAGACCTAACTATGGCTACACCTTC; CDR3: CASSLAPDRPNYGYTF; J: TRBJ1-2; D: -; V: TRBV7-9; size: few; length: 16
DNA: TGTGCCATCAGGAAAACGACAGGGCAGGATGAAAAACTGTTTTTT; CDR3: CAIRKTTGQDEKLFF; J: TRBJ1-4; D: TRBD1; V: TRBV10-3; size: few; length: 15
DNA: TGTGCCAGCAGTGAAGCTGCGGCCGTAGACTCCTACGAGCAGTACTTC; CDR3: CASSEAAAVDSYEQYF; J: TRBJ2-7; D: -; V: TRBV2; size: few; length: 16
DNA: TGCAGTGCTTCCCCCTTAGCGGGAAACAATGAGCAGTTCTTC; CDR3: CSASPLAGNNEQFF; J: TRBJ2-1; D: TRBD2; V: TRBV20-1; size: many; length: 14
DNA: TGTGCCAGCTTTTCTAGCGGGAGCACAGATACGCAGTATTTT; CDR3: CASFSSGSTDTQYF; J: TRBJ2-3; D: TRBD2; V: TRBV28; size: many; length: 14
DNA: TGTGCCAGCAGCTTAGCGGGGGACCAAAGTTCCTACGAGCAGTACTTC; CDR3: CASSLAGDQSSYEQYF; J: TRBJ2-7; D: -; V: TRBV7-9; size: many; length: 16
DNA: TGTGCCAGCAGGAGGGGACAGGGGTTTATGGAAGAGACCCAGTACTTC; CDR3: CASRRGQGFMEETQYF; J: TRBJ2-5; D: TRBD1; V: TRBV28; size: -; length: 16
DNA: TGTGCCAGCAGCTTGTTAGGTCCCTCGGGAGATACGCAGTATTTT; CDR3: CASSLLGPSGDTQYF; J: TRBJ2-3; D: -; V: TRBV7-3; size: -; length: 15
DNA: TGTGCCAGCAGCATACGTGGGCCCCCGGCAGCAAGCTCCTACGAGCAGTACTTC; CDR3: CASSIRGPPAASSYEQYF; J: TRBJ2-7; D: -; V: TRBV6-2/TRBV6-3; size: -; length: 18
DNA: TGTGCCAGCAGTACCTGGACAGAAAACACTGAAGCTTTCTTT; CDR3: CASSTWTENTEAFF; J: TRBJ1-1; D: -; V: TRBV28; size: few; length: 14